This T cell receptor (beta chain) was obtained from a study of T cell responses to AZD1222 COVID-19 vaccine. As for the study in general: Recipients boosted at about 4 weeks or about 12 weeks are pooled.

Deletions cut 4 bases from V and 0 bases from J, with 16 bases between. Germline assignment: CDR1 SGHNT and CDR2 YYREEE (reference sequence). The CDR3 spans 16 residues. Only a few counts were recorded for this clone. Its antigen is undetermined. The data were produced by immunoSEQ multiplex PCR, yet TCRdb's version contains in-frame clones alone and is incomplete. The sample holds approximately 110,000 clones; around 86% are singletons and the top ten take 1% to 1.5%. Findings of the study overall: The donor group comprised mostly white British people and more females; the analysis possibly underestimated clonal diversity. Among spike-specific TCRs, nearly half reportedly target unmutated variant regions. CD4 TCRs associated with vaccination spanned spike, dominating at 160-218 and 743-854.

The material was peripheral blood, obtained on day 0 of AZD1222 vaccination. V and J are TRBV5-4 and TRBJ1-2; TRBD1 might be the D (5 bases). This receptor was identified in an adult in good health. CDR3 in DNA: TGTGCCAGCAGCACGGCGGGCGGGGGGGCTAACTATGGCTACACCTTC. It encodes CASSTAGGGANYGYTF.